The rows below give T cell receptor beta chains drawn from one sample of a study of T cell responses to AZD1222 COVID-19 vaccine. Data came from immunoSEQ multiplex PCR; TCRdb stores just in-frame clones and leaves some out. The data contain approximately 130,000 clones, about 89% of them seen just once; the ten biggest clones take up roughly a tenth. The sample in question was peripheral blood, obtained 28 days after the second AZD1222 dose. The receptors were gathered from an adult who received the AZD1222 COVID-19 vaccine. Both conserved end residues are part of each CDR3. The D gene is left open where the match is weak. The size field is filled for only some rows; it gives once, few, many or a size class.

clone size	V gene	J gene	D gene	CDR3 DNA	CDR3 protein
once	TRBV11-3	TRBJ2-7	.	TGTGCCAGCTCTACGGACAGATCCTACGAGCAGTACTTC	CASSTDRSYEQYF
.	TRBV6-4	TRBJ1-4	.	TGTGCCAGCAGTGCCCATGAAAAACTGTTTTTT	CASSAHEKLFF
.	TRBV11-2	TRBJ1-2	TRBD1	TGTGCCAGCAGCTTGGGGACAGGGGTAGGCTACACCTTC	CASSLGTGVGYTF
few	TRBV7-3	TRBJ1-1	.	TGTGCCAGCAGCTCCTTTTCGAACACTGAAGCTTTCTTT	CASSSFSNTEAFF
.	TRBV2	TRBJ1-3	.	TGTGCCAGCAGTGCGGGTCGTGGAAACACCATATATTTT	CASSAGRGNTIYF
.	TRBV29-1	TRBJ1-1	.	TGCAGCGTAACAACAGGGATGAACACTGAAGCTTTCTTT	CSVTTGMNTEAFF
.	TRBV12-3/TRBV12-4	TRBJ1-5	.	TGTGCCAGCAGTTTTGGATGGAATCAGCCCCAGCATTTT	CASSFGWNQPQHF
.	TRBV7-2	TRBJ2-1	.	TGTGCCAGCAGCTTAAGCGGCCCCCACAATGAGCAGTTCTTC	CASSLSGPHNEQFF
.	TRBV12-3/TRBV12-4	TRBJ1-5	TRBD1	TGTGCCAGCAGCCGGACAGGGGGTCAGCCCCAGCATTTT	CASSRTGGQPQHF
.	TRBV5-5	TRBJ1-2	.	TGTGCCAGCAGCTTGGACAGGGTGGCCCGTGGCTACACCTTC	CASSLDRVARGYTF
.	TRBV4-1	TRBJ1-1	TRBD1	TGCGCCAGCAGCCATCGAGACAGGGGGCTAATGGGGGCTTTCTTT	CASSHRDRGLMGAFF
.	TRBV2	TRBJ2-2	.	TGTGCCAGTGAGTACTCCGGGACCAACACCGGGGAGCTGTTTTTT	CASEYSGTNTGELFF
.	TRBV4-2	TRBJ1-5	.	TGTGCCAGCAGCCAATGGGGTAATGCCCGAGTAGGCAATCAGCCCCAGCATTTT	CASSQWGNARVGNQPQHF
.	TRBV5-1	TRBJ1-2	.	TGCGCCAGCAGCTCCAACCCGACAGAGAACTATGGCTACACCTTC	CASSSNPTENYGYTF
.	TRBV3-1/TRBV3-2	TRBJ1-2	.	TGTGCCAGCAGCCAGGGGGGACGGCGAAGGGGCTACACCTTC	CASSQGGRRRGYTF
.	TRBV6-2/TRBV6-3	TRBJ2-2	.	TGTGCCAGCAGTTACTCGTCGGGAATCAACACCGGGGAGCTGTTTTTT	CASSYSSGINTGELFF
.	TRBV3-1/TRBV3-2	TRBJ2-5	TRBD2	TGTGCCAGCAGCCAGATAAGCGGGGGAGAGACCCAGTACTTC	CASSQISGGETQYF
.	TRBV7-2	TRBJ2-2	TRBD1	TGTGCCAGCAGCCTGGACAGGGTGAATACCGGGGAGCTGTTTTTT	CASSLDRVNTGELFF
.	TRBV29-1	TRBJ2-3	TRBD2	TGCAGCGTTGGAATGCGGGAGAAGGGAACAGATACGCAGTATTTT	CSVGMREKGTDTQYF
.	TRBV28	TRBJ1-4	.	TGTGCCAGCAGTTTTTTACCGGACAGAGTTAATGAAAAACTGTTTTTT	CASSFLPDRVNEKLFF
.	TRBV18	TRBJ1-5	.	TGTGCCAGTGGATCTGGCAGAGATCAGCCCCAGCATTTT	CASGSGRDQPQHF
.	TRBV3-1/TRBV3-2	TRBJ1-2	TRBD1	TGTGCCAGCAGCCAAGTGGCCGGGACAGGGGGCCACTTTTATGGCTACACCTTC	CASSQVAGTGGHFYGYTF
.	TRBV4-2	TRBJ1-1	TRBD1	TGTGCCAGCAGCCCACGGACAGGAGCCATGAACACTGAAGCTTTCTTT	CASSPRTGAMNTEAFF
.	TRBV6-5	TRBJ2-1	TRBD2	TGTGCCAGCAGTATAGCGGGAGAGGGCGATGAGCAGTTCTTC	CASSIAGEGDEQFF
.	TRBV18	TRBJ1-5	TRBD1	TGTGCCAGCTCACGACAGGACAGGGGAAATCAGCCCCAGCATTTT	CASSRQDRGNQPQHF
.	TRBV2	TRBJ1-2	.	TGTGCCAGCAGTGAGAAGGATTTAACCTTC	CASSEKDLTF
.	TRBV30	TRBJ2-7	.	TGTGCCTGGAGATCCGGCACTCCCTACGAGCAGTACTTC	CAWRSGTPYEQYF
.	TRBV7-9	TRBJ1-1	.	TGTGCCAGCAGCTTGGACGTTGATGGAGCTTTCTTT	CASSLDVDGAFF
.	TRBV21-1	TRBJ2-3	.	TGTGCCAGCAGCACCATACAGCGACTTTACACAGATACGCAGTATTTT	CASSTIQRLYTDTQYF
few	TRBV6-1	TRBJ1-5	.	TGTGCCAGCAGTGATAACCCCAATCAGCCCCAGCATTTT	CASSDNPNQPQHF
.	TRBV5-1	TRBJ1-1	TRBD1	TGCGCCAGCAGCATCCTAGACAGGGTCACTGAAGCTTTCTTT	CASSILDRVTEAFF
.	TRBV30	TRBJ1-1	.	TGTGCCTGGGGGGGGGCCGGGACACATAACACTGAAGCTTTCTTT	CAWGGAGTHNTEAFF
few	TRBV3-1/TRBV3-2	TRBJ1-6	TRBD1	TGTGCCAGCAGCCTTAAAACCGGGACAGGGATGTCACCCCTCCACTTT	CASSLKTGTGMSPLHF
.	TRBV11-2	TRBJ1-1	.	TGTGCCAGCAGCTTAGATCCGGGGAACACTGAAGCTTTCTTT	CASSLDPGNTEAFF
.	TRBV7-9	TRBJ1-5	.	TGTGCCAGCAGCCCGGGGGGAGGTGTTCAGCCCCAGCATTTT	CASSPGGGVQPQHF
.	TRBV9	TRBJ2-3	.	TGTGCCAGCAGCGTACAAGCGGGCCCAAGGGCAGATACGCAGTATTTT	CASSVQAGPRADTQYF
.	TRBV5-1	TRBJ1-1	.	TGCGCCAGCAGCCTCCAGGGAGTGGGCACTGAAGCTTTCTTT	CASSLQGVGTEAFF
once	TRBV5-1	TRBJ1-3	TRBD1	TGCGCCAGCAGCATCGGTAGGGGGCAAGGAAACACCATATATTTT	CASSIGRGQGNTIYF
.	TRBV9	TRBJ1-1	TRBD1	TGTGCCAGCAGCGTGACAGGGGGCACTGAAGCTTTCTTT	CASSVTGGTEAFF
.	TRBV19	TRBJ2-7	.	TGTGCCAGTAGTCGGACATTATGGTACGAGCAGTACTTC	CASSRTLWYEQYF
.	TRBV6-5	TRBJ2-4	.	TGTGCCGCCGGGGCCTCGGGCAAAAACATTCAGTACTTC	CAAGASGKNIQYF
.	TRBV9	TRBJ2-5	.	TGTGCCAGCAGCGCCCCGGGGGCGGGCTTAGAGACCCAGTACTTC	CASSAPGAGLETQYF
.	TRBV15	TRBJ1-2	.	TGTGCCACCAGCAGGGACAGAGGGGCCCCCTATGGCTACACCTTC	CATSRDRGAPYGYTF
.	TRBV12-5	TRBJ2-5	.	TGTGCTAGTGGTTCGGGACCGCAAGAGACCCAGTACTTC	CASGSGPQETQYF
.	TRBV30	TRBJ1-1	.	TGTGCCTGGAGTGTAGGACTTGGCACTGAAGCTTTCTTT	CAWSVGLGTEAFF